This T cell receptor (beta chain) was retrieved from a study of T cells in Graves' hyperthyroidism and ophthalmopathy. Study-level points and caveats: Ophthalmopathy, which appeared later, was predicted by the model a median about 6 months before onset.

The CDR3 is 17 residues long. Germline CDR1 and CDR2: MNHEY and SMNVEV (reference sequence). V lost 5 bases, J lost 0 bases, and 8 bases stayed unmatched. This clonotype was counted only a few times. As yet, its antigen is unknown. There were TCR beta CDR3 regions amplified from RNA transcripts. The HTBI set primed first-round TCR CDR3 RT-PCR. TCRdb redid the calling of the multiplex PCR reads with MiXCR, one entry per CDR3 protein. The repertoire holds 300,000 to 400,000 distinct CDR3 sequences, about 15% seen once, with 15% to 20% in the top ten. Active moderate-to-severe ophthalmopathy, Clinical Activity Score at least 3, NOSPECS at least 4, under 3 months' duration.

The rearrangement uses TRBV27 and TRBJ1-1; 11 bases match TRBD1. Sequencing used blood. The clonotype originates from a woman in her twenties or thirties with Graves' ophthalmopathy. CDR3 residues: CASSPGQGAILNTEAFF. The CDR3 DNA reads TGTGCCAGCAGTCCCGGACAGGGGGCCATACTGAACACTGAAGCTTTCTTT.